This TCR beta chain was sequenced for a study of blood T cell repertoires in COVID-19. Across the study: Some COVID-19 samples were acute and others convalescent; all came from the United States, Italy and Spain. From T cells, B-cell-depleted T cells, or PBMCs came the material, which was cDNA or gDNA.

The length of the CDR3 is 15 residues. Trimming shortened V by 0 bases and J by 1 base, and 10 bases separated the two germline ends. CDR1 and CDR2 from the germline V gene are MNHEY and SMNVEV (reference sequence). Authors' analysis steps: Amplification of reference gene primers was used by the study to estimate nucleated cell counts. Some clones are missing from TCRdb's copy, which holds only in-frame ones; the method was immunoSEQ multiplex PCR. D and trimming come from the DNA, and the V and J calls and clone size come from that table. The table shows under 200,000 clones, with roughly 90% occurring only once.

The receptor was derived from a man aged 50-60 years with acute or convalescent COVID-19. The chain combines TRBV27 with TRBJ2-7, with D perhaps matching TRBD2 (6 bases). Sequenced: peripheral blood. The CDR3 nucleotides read TGTGCCAGCAGTTTATCCCCGGGGACTTCCTACGAGCAGTACTTC. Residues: CASSLSPGTSYEQYF.